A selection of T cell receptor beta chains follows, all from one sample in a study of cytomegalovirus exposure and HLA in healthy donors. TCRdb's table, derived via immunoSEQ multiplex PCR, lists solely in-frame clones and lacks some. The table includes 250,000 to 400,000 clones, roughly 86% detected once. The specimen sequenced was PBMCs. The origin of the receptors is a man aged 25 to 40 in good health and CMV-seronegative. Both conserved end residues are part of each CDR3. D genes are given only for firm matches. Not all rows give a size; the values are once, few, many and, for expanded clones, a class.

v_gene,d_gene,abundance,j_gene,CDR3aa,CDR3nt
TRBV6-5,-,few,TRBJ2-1,CASSDGEYNEQFF,TGTGCCAGCAGTGACGGGGAGTACAATGAGCAGTTCTTC
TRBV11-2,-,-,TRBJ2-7,CASSLAGTHYEQYF,TGTGCCAGCAGCTTAGCAGGGACTCACTACGAGCAGTACTTC
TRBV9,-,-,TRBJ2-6,CASSVPREAGANVLTF,TGTGCCAGCAGCGTCCCCAGGGAAGCCGGGGCCAACGTCCTGACTTTC
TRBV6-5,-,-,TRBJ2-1,CASSYGGSSYNEQFF,TGTGCCAGCAGTTACGGGGGGAGCTCCTACAATGAGCAGTTCTTC
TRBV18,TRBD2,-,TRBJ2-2,CASSPVPSGGFANTGELFF,TGTGCCAGCTCACCAGTCCCTAGCGGGGGGTTCGCGAACACCGGGGAGCTGTTTTTT
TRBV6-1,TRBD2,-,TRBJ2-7,CASRGGVYEQYF,TGTGCCAGCAGGGGGGGGGTCTACGAGCAGTACTTC
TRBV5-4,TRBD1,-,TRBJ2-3,CATLDRGQTDTQYF,TGTGCCACTCTGGACAGGGGGCAAACAGATACGCAGTATTTT
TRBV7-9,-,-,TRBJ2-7,CASSSGNPASYEQYF,TGTGCCAGCAGCTCCGGGAACCCGGCCTCCTACGAGCAGTACTTC
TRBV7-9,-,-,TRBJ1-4,CASSFYSTTNEKLFF,TGTGCCAGCAGCTTCTACTCAACAACTAATGAAAAACTGTTTTTT
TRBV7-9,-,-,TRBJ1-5,CASSFSGSAGPQHF,TGTGCCAGCAGCTTCTCGGGCTCAGCGGGGCCCCAGCATTTT
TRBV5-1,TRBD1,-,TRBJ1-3,CASSFDRANGNTIYF,TGCGCCAGCAGTTTCGACAGGGCGAATGGAAACACCATATATTTT
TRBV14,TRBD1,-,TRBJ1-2,CASSPPGQGLLSYGYTF,TGTGCCAGCAGCCCGCCGGGACAGGGGCTTCTTAGCTATGGCTACACCTTC
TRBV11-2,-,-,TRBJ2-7,CASGRGSGYEQYF,TGTGCCAGCGGAAGGGGCTCCGGCTACGAGCAGTACTTC
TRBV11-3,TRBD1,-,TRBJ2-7,CASSLGTGSSYEQYF,TGTGCCAGCAGCTTAGGGACAGGGAGCTCCTACGAGCAGTACTTC
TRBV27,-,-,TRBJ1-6,CASSLLKGGVSPLHF,TGTGCCAGCAGTTTACTGAAGGGAGGGGTTTCACCCCTCCACTTT
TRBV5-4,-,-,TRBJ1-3,CASSSDPGQTSGNTIYF,TGTGCCAGCAGTTCGGACCCGGGACAAACCTCTGGAAACACCATATATTTT
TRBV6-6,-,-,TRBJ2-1,CASSYSPPSGEQFF,TGTGCCAGCAGTTATTCACCCCCGTCGGGTGAGCAGTTCTTC
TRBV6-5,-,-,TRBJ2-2,CASSKSESGTGELFF,TGTGCCAGCAGTAAAAGCGAGAGTGGCACCGGGGAGCTGTTTTTT
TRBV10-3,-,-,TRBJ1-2,CAISDRSGAANYGYTF,TGTGCCATCAGTGATAGGTCAGGGGCAGCTAACTATGGCTACACCTTC
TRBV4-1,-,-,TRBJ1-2,CASSQAGFNYGYTF,TGCGCCAGCAGCCAAGCAGGTTTCAACTATGGCTACACCTTC
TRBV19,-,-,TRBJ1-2,CASSIGASYGYTF,TGTGCCAGTAGCATAGGGGCCTCCTATGGCTACACCTTC
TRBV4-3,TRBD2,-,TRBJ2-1,CASSQGPEGWLAGLPSYNEQFF,TGCGCCAGCAGCCAAGGTCCTGAAGGGTGGCTAGCGGGACTGCCCTCCTACAATGAGCAGTTCTTC
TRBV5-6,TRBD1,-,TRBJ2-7,CASSSGQGIRREQYF,TGTGCCAGCAGCTCTGGACAGGGAATTCGTCGCGAGCAGTACTTC
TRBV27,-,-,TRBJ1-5,CASSPTGSGQPQHF,TGTGCCAGCAGTCCAACAGGGTCGGGTCAGCCCCAGCATTTT
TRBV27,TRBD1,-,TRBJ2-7,CASRPQGVKNEQYF,TGTGCCAGCAGACCCCAGGGGGTCAAGAACGAGCAGTACTTC
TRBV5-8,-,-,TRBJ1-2,CASRGRFSNYGYTF,TGTGCCAGCAGAGGCAGGTTTTCTAACTATGGCTACACCTTC
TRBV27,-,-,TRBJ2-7,CASSPARLSSYEQYF,TGTGCCAGCAGTCCCGCTAGACTAAGCTCCTACGAGCAGTACTTT
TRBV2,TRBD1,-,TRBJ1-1,CASTRGGRAEAFF,TGTGCCAGCACTCGAGGGGGCCGGGCTGAAGCTTTCTTT
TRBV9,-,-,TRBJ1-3,CASSVVSGSGNTIYF,TGTGCCAGCAGCGTAGTAAGCGGCTCTGGAAACACCATATATTTT
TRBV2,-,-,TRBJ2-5,CASKASGAVQETQYF,TGTGCCAGCAAGGCGTCAGGGGCCGTGCAAGAGACCCAGTACTTC
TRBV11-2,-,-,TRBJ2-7,CASSLRQGLYEQYF,TGTGCCAGCAGCTTAAGGCAGGGTCTTTACGAGCAGTACTTC
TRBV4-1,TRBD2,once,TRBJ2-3,CASSHRLAGNTDTQYF,TGCGCCAGCAGCCATCGACTAGCGGGGAACACAGATACGCAGTATTTT
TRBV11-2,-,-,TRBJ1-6,CASSLAVSGPYNSPLHF,TGTGCCAGCAGCTTAGCAGTTTCTGGTCCATATAATTCACCCCTCCACTTT
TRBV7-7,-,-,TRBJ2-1,CASSLGQETYNEQFF,TGTGCCAGCAGCTTAGGACAGGAAACGTACAATGAGCAGTTCTTC
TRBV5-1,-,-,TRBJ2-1,CASSRSQRSSYNEQFF,TGCGCCAGCAGTCGTAGCCAGAGGTCCTCCTACAATGAGCAGTTCTTC
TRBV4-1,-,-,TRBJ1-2,CASSPGGGYTF,TGCGCCAGCAGCCCCGGGGGGGGCTACACCTTC
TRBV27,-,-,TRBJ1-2,CASRQDLHGYTF,TGTGCCAGCCGACAGGACCTTCATGGCTACACCTTC
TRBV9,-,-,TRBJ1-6,CASSVGGGSPLHF,TGTGCCAGCAGCGTAGGAGGGGGTTCACCCCTCCACTTT
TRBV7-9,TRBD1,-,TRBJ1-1,CASSFLGGANMNTEAFF,TGTGCCAGCAGCTTCCTAGGGGGCGCGAATATGAACACTGAAGCTTTCTTT
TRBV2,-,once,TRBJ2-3,CASSVDYTDTQYF,TGTGCCAGCAGTGTTGACTACACAGATACGCAGTATTTT